The sequence of this T cell receptor beta chain was determined in a study of PD-1 blockade in classical Hodgkin lymphoma. Broader study findings: Newly diagnosed and completely responding patients shared comparable baseline diversity. The authors excluded patients who started nivolumab under 1 year after ASCT. Repertoire differences have undefined causes, possibly disease activity or prior therapy.

All patients experienced relapse after autologous stem cell transplantation, and brentuximab vedotin exposure was variable. The germline V gene encodes CDR1 SGHTA and CDR2 FQGNSA. V was pared by 5 bases and J by 4 bases, with 10 bases of the junction left unmatched. The CDR3 contains 15 residues. Clones were sequenced by immunoSEQ multiplex PCR, and TCRdb holds only the in-frame ones, with some missing. The table includes roughly 15,000 clones, less than 80% detected once. With regard to this clone: Antigen specificity is unknown.

Material: peripheral blood mononuclear cells (PBMCs), obtained before the second cycle of nivolumab. The clonotype was recovered from a human donor with classical Hodgkin lymphoma. The V call is TRBV7-2, the J call TRBJ2-7; TRBD1 matches at 8 bases. CDR3 sequence reads: CASSISATGEYEQYF. The DNA of the CDR3 is TGTGCCAGCAGCATATCCGCGACAGGGGAATACGAGCAGTACTTC. Together with reference TRBV7-2 and TRBJ2-7, the CDR3 gives the full variable domain: GAGVSQSPSNKVTEKGKDVELRCDPISGHTALYWYRQSLGQGLEFLIYFQGNSAPDKSGLPSDRFSAERTGGSVSTLTIQRTQQEDSAVYLCASSISATGEYEQYFGPGTRLTVT.